Listed below are T cell receptor beta chains from one sample, sequenced in a study of response to subunit inactivated influenza vaccine. Each CDR3 protein gets one entry after TCRdb re-called the RT-PCR reads with MiXCR. Of about 300,000 distinct CDR3 sequences listed, roughly 20% are singletons. The sample in question was PBMCs from blood, obtained roughly 20 months after vaccination. The receptors come from a man aged 45 to 75 who received an inactivated influenza vaccine. Each CDR3 is given with its conserved first and last residue. The order of the fields is J gene, V gene, clone size, D gene, CDR3 DNA, CDR3 protein. A D gene is named only where the DNA matches it firmly. Clone size, where shown, is once, few, many, or a class for clones that have expanded.

j_gene: TRBJ1-5
v_gene: TRBV15
abundance: NA
d_gene: NA
CDR3nt: TGTGCCACCAGCAGAGGGAACCGATTTACCTATAGCAATCAGCCCCAGCATTTT
CDR3aa: CATSRGNRFTYSNQPQHF

j_gene: TRBJ2-5
v_gene: TRBV2
abundance: few
d_gene: TRBD2
CDR3nt: TGTGCCAGCAGTGAAGCTGTATTTAAGCGGGGAGGAGAGACCCAGTACTTC
CDR3aa: CASSEAVFKRGGETQYF

j_gene: TRBJ1-5
v_gene: TRBV2
abundance: many
d_gene: NA
CDR3nt: TGTGCCAGCAGTGAAGGGACAGTCAATCAGCCCCAGCATTTT
CDR3aa: CASSEGTVNQPQHF

j_gene: TRBJ1-2
v_gene: TRBV4-3
abundance: NA
d_gene: NA
CDR3nt: TGCGCCAGCAGCCAAGATGGGACGGACTATGGCTACACCTTC
CDR3aa: CASSQDGTDYGYTF

j_gene: TRBJ1-5
v_gene: TRBV4-3
abundance: NA
d_gene: NA
CDR3nt: TGCGCCAGCAGCCAAGATGGGAATAGCAATCAGCCCCAGCATTTT
CDR3aa: CASSQDGNSNQPQHF

j_gene: TRBJ1-1
v_gene: TRBV5-1
abundance: NA
d_gene: TRBD1
CDR3nt: TGCGCCAGCAGCATCCTGACAGGGGCTGAAGCTTTCTTT
CDR3aa: CASSILTGAEAFF

j_gene: TRBJ1-6
v_gene: TRBV4-1
abundance: NA
d_gene: NA
CDR3nt: TGCGCCAGCAGCCATGCTTTTCCGAGTCGGGCGGAGAAGAGGAATTCACCCCTCCACTTT
CDR3aa: CASSHAFPSRAEKRNSPLHF

j_gene: TRBJ1-1
v_gene: TRBV19
abundance: NA
d_gene: NA
CDR3nt: TGTGCCAGTATCTCCCCGACAGTCCTGTACACTGAAGCTTTCTTT
CDR3aa: CASISPTVLYTEAFF

j_gene: TRBJ1-2
v_gene: TRBV4-2
abundance: many
d_gene: TRBD1
CDR3nt: TGTGCCAGCAGCCAAGAAACCCCGGGACAGGGGAACTATGGCTACACCTTC
CDR3aa: CASSQETPGQGNYGYTF

j_gene: TRBJ1-1
v_gene: TRBV5-1
abundance: NA
d_gene: NA
CDR3nt: TGCGCCAGCAGCTTGGAACGGGTGAACACTGAAGCTTTCTTT
CDR3aa: CASSLERVNTEAFF

j_gene: TRBJ2-1
v_gene: TRBV6-1
abundance: few
d_gene: NA
CDR3nt: TGTGCCAGCAGTACCCCTAGATGGGACAATGAGCAGTTCTTC
CDR3aa: CASSTPRWDNEQFF

j_gene: TRBJ2-1
v_gene: TRBV29-1
abundance: NA
d_gene: NA
CDR3nt: TGCAGCGGACGACAGGTGACCTACAATGAGCAGTTCTTC
CDR3aa: CSGRQVTYNEQFF

j_gene: TRBJ1-2
v_gene: TRBV20-1
abundance: few
d_gene: TRBD1
CDR3nt: TGCAGTGCGGCGGGACAGGGGGTGGCTAACTATGGCTACACCTTC
CDR3aa: CSAAGQGVANYGYTF

j_gene: TRBJ2-7
v_gene: TRBV5-6
abundance: NA
d_gene: NA
CDR3nt: TGTGCCAGCAGTGTCCTCTCCTACGAGCAGTACTTC
CDR3aa: CASSVLSYEQYF

j_gene: TRBJ1-5
v_gene: TRBV9
abundance: few
d_gene: NA
CDR3nt: TGTGCCAGCAGCGCGGGGGTTCTTGGCAATCAGCCCCAGCATTTT
CDR3aa: CASSAGVLGNQPQHF

j_gene: TRBJ2-4
v_gene: TRBV5-6
abundance: NA
d_gene: NA
CDR3nt: TGTGCCAGCAGTATGGAAGGACTAGCCAAAAACATTCAGTACTTC
CDR3aa: CASSMEGLAKNIQYF

j_gene: TRBJ1-6
v_gene: TRBV3-1
abundance: NA
d_gene: NA
CDR3nt: TGTGCCAGCAGCCTACACATTGAATCACCCCTCCACTTT
CDR3aa: CASSLHIESPLHF

j_gene: TRBJ2-1
v_gene: TRBV6-2/TRBV6-3
abundance: few
d_gene: TRBD2
CDR3nt: TGTGCCAGCAGTTACTCGACTCCATTTCTAGCGGGGAAGTACAATGAGCAGTTCTTC
CDR3aa: CASSYSTPFLAGKYNEQFF

j_gene: TRBJ2-7
v_gene: TRBV5-1
abundance: many
d_gene: TRBD2
CDR3nt: TGCGCCAGCAGCTTCATTGAGGGACTAGCGGGGAGTGAGCAGTACTTC
CDR3aa: CASSFIEGLAGSEQYF

j_gene: TRBJ2-1
v_gene: TRBV5-5
abundance: few
d_gene: NA
CDR3nt: TGTGCCAGCAGCTTGGAATTATCCTCGTACAATGAGCAGTTCTTC
CDR3aa: CASSLELSSYNEQFF

j_gene: TRBJ2-1
v_gene: TRBV6-6
abundance: NA
d_gene: TRBD2
CDR3nt: TGTGCCAGCCTCCTAGCGGAATACAATGAGCAGTTCTTC
CDR3aa: CASLLAEYNEQFF

j_gene: TRBJ2-5
v_gene: TRBV7-2
abundance: NA
d_gene: NA
CDR3nt: TGTGCCAGCAGCTTAGTATGGGGGGGGGCCCAAGAGACCCAGTACTTC
CDR3aa: CASSLVWGGAQETQYF

j_gene: TRBJ1-6
v_gene: TRBV12-3/TRBV12-4
abundance: NA
d_gene: NA
CDR3nt: TGTGCCAGCATTCTCCAACAGGCCTCGGGCTCCTATAATTCACCCCTCCACTTT
CDR3aa: CASILQQASGSYNSPLHF

j_gene: TRBJ1-1
v_gene: TRBV12-3/TRBV12-4
abundance: NA
d_gene: TRBD1
CDR3nt: TGTGCCAGCAGTCTGACAGGGTCGGCCACTGAAGCTTTCTTT
CDR3aa: CASSLTGSATEAFF

j_gene: TRBJ1-1
v_gene: TRBV9
abundance: NA
d_gene: NA
CDR3nt: TGTGCCAGCAGCGGCGGACAGAACATGAACACTGAAGCTTTCTTT
CDR3aa: CASSGGQNMNTEAFF

j_gene: TRBJ1-1
v_gene: TRBV7-2
abundance: NA
d_gene: NA
CDR3nt: TGTGCCAGCAGCAAGGGGGGCTACACTGAAGCTTTCTTT
CDR3aa: CASSKGGYTEAFF

j_gene: TRBJ1-2
v_gene: TRBV5-1
abundance: few
d_gene: NA
CDR3nt: TGCGCCAGCAGCTTGGCCCCCTCCGTTAGAGGCTACACCTTC
CDR3aa: CASSLAPSVRGYTF

j_gene: TRBJ2-3
v_gene: TRBV4-3
abundance: few
d_gene: NA
CDR3nt: TGCGCCAGCAGCCAAGACCCCCCGCGGAACTCCGATCCCACAGATACGCAGTATTTT
CDR3aa: CASSQDPPRNSDPTDTQYF

j_gene: TRBJ2-3
v_gene: TRBV15
abundance: few
d_gene: NA
CDR3nt: TGTGCCACCAGCAGAGATACGGGACACACACAGAATACGCAGTATTTT
CDR3aa: CATSRDTGHTQNTQYF

j_gene: TRBJ1-1
v_gene: TRBV10-3
abundance: many
d_gene: TRBD1
CDR3nt: TGTGCCATCAGGGGCTGGGGACAGGGGAACACTGAAGCTTTCTTT
CDR3aa: CAIRGWGQGNTEAFF

j_gene: TRBJ2-7
v_gene: TRBV9
abundance: NA
d_gene: TRBD2
CDR3nt: TGTGCCAGCAGCGCGGGGGGTAGTCCGAGCTCCTACGAGCAGTACTTC
CDR3aa: CASSAGGSPSSYEQYF

j_gene: TRBJ1-1
v_gene: TRBV29-1
abundance: few
d_gene: NA
CDR3nt: TGCAGCGTTTTCGAGTGGGGGGTCACTGAAGCTTTCTTT
CDR3aa: CSVFEWGVTEAFF

j_gene: TRBJ2-1
v_gene: TRBV12-3/TRBV12-4
abundance: NA
d_gene: TRBD2
CDR3nt: TGTGCCAGCAGTTTAGAAGCGGGAGGGCCCAAACACAATGAGCAGTTCTTC
CDR3aa: CASSLEAGGPKHNEQFF

j_gene: TRBJ2-2
v_gene: TRBV12-3/TRBV12-4
abundance: NA
d_gene: NA
CDR3nt: TGTGCCAGCGCTCGAGGGACGGCGAACACCGGGGAGCTGTTTTTT
CDR3aa: CASARGTANTGELFF

j_gene: TRBJ1-2
v_gene: TRBV20-1
abundance: NA
d_gene: NA
CDR3nt: TGCAGTGCTAGCCAGGGGTGGGGTGATGGCTACACCTTC
CDR3aa: CSASQGWGDGYTF

j_gene: TRBJ1-6
v_gene: TRBV28
abundance: many
d_gene: NA
CDR3nt: TGTGCCAGCAGTTTATTGGGTGACCTCCTCCACTTT
CDR3aa: CASSLLGDLLHF

j_gene: TRBJ1-4
v_gene: TRBV5-1
abundance: NA
d_gene: TRBD1
CDR3nt: TGCGCCAGCAGCTTCGGACAGGAGGCAACTAATGAAAAACTGTTTTTT
CDR3aa: CASSFGQEATNEKLFF

j_gene: TRBJ1-6
v_gene: TRBV11-2
abundance: NA
d_gene: NA
CDR3nt: TGTGCCAGCAGCTTAAAATACGAAGGGGGCTCCTATAATTCACCCCTCCACTTT
CDR3aa: CASSLKYEGGSYNSPLHF

j_gene: TRBJ1-1
v_gene: TRBV6-5
abundance: NA
d_gene: NA
CDR3nt: TGTGCCAGCAGTTACTCGTACACTGAAGCTTTCTTT
CDR3aa: CASSYSYTEAFF

j_gene: TRBJ2-1
v_gene: TRBV25-1
abundance: NA
d_gene: TRBD2
CDR3nt: TGTGCCAGCAGTCCGGGACTAGCGGTGATCTATGAGCAGTTCTTC
CDR3aa: CASSPGLAVIYEQFF

j_gene: TRBJ1-6
v_gene: TRBV27
abundance: many
d_gene: NA
CDR3nt: TGTGCCAGTAGCAACAGATACTCCTATAATTCACCCCTCCACTTT
CDR3aa: CASSNRYSYNSPLHF

j_gene: TRBJ1-2
v_gene: TRBV6-6
abundance: few
d_gene: NA
CDR3nt: TGTGCCAGCAGTTACGGCGGCTACACCTTC
CDR3aa: CASSYGGYTF

j_gene: TRBJ1-2
v_gene: TRBV27
abundance: NA
d_gene: NA
CDR3nt: TGTGCCAGCAGTTTACGGACCGACAACTATGGCTACACCTTC
CDR3aa: CASSLRTDNYGYTF

j_gene: TRBJ2-1
v_gene: TRBV5-1
abundance: NA
d_gene: NA
CDR3nt: TGCGCCAGCTGTTCAGGGGTAGCTTCAAATGAGCAGTTCTTC
CDR3aa: CASCSGVASNEQFF

j_gene: TRBJ2-7
v_gene: TRBV5-1
abundance: NA
d_gene: TRBD1
CDR3nt: TGCGCCAGCAGCTCCGGGACAGGGGCCGTCTACGAGCAGTACTTC
CDR3aa: CASSSGTGAVYEQYF

j_gene: TRBJ1-2
v_gene: TRBV11-2
abundance: NA
d_gene: TRBD1
CDR3nt: TGTGCCAGCAGCGATGGGACAGTGACATATGGCTACACCTTC
CDR3aa: CASSDGTVTYGYTF

j_gene: TRBJ1-6
v_gene: TRBV7-2
abundance: once
d_gene: NA
CDR3nt: TGTGCCAGCAGCTTAGGCGGCCGGTGGCCCCTCCACTTT
CDR3aa: CASSLGGRWPLHF